The 26 T cell receptor beta chains below were found in one sample sequenced in a study of shared clonotypes between healthy human individuals. Clones were read by immunoSEQ multiplex PCR, and TCRdb kept only the in-frame ones, dropping some. The table shows fewer than 650,000 clones, with just over 75% occurring only once. The sequencing input was PBMCs. Receptors were obtained from a woman aged 40 to 50 in good health. Some clones in this sample may be carry-over from other donors' samples.

The rearrangement links TRBV2 to TRBJ1-1; D gene uncertain. Trimming took off 8 bases at V and 2 bases at J, with 15 bases between the two ends. The CDR3 has 14 amino acids. The germline V gene has CDR1 SNHLY and CDR2 FYNNEI. This chain's CDR3 is CASLVTPRNTEAFF. In DNA form, the CDR3 reads TGTGCCAGCCTGGTCACCCCCAGAAACACTGAAGCTTTCTTT.

Only one count was recorded for this clone. Distinct nucleotide sequences in the sample also encode this CDR3. The rearrangement links TRBV7-2 to TRBJ2-2; unclear D gene. The CDR3 has 12 amino acids. The V end lost 5 bases, the J end lost 3 bases, and 4 bases lay between the germline ends. CDR1 and CDR2 (germline): SGHTA, FQGNSA. DNA of the CDR3: TGTGCCAGCAGCCTCGACACCGGGGAGCTGTTTTTT. Its protein product is CASSLDTGELFF.

The rearrangement uses TRBV7-7 and TRBJ2-1; tentative D call: TRBD2 (6 bases). This CDR3 has 13 amino acids. Germline loops: CDR1 SSHAT, CDR2 FNYEAQ (reference sequence). Trimming pared 4 bases from V and 10 bases from J, leaving 14 bases between. The CDR3 reads CASSYSLAEEQFF. The CDR3 region has the DNA TGTGCCAGCAGCTATAGCTTAGCGGAGGAGCAGTTCTTC.

The chain recombines TRBV6-1 with TRBJ2-5; D uncertain. Germline CDR1 is MNHNS and CDR2 is SASEGT. V was trimmed by 5 bases and J by 2 bases, leaving 6 bases between them. This CDR3 has 12 residues. The CDR3 sequence is CASSRSQETQYF. CDR3 coding DNA: TGTGCCAGCAGTCGCTCACAAGAGACCCAGTACTTC.

The rearrangement joins TRBV5-8 to TRBJ2-2; no reliable D call. The V end was cut by 1 base, the J end by 6 bases, with 7 bases between. Germline assignment: CDR1 SGHTS and CDR2 YDEGEE. CDR3 length: 13 residues. The CDR3 sequence is CASSLLGSGELFF. The CDR3 DNA follows: TGTGCCAGCAGCTTGTTAGGGTCCGGGGAGCTGTTTTTT.

J is TRBJ2-5 and V is TRBV30, with D perhaps TRBD1 (5 bases). V gave up 0 bases and J gave up 1 base, with 9 bases separating them. Germline V gives CDR1 GTSNPN, CDR2 SVGIG (reference sequence). The CDR3 sequence is 14 residues long. CDR3 in amino acids: CAWSVRQIQETQYF. For the CDR3, the DNA is TGTGCCTGGAGTGTACGACAGATCCAAGAGACCCAGTACTTC.

The V gene is TRBV7-9, the J gene TRBJ2-5, with TRBD1 identical over 8 bases. Trimming at V came to 1 base and at J to 1 base, leaving 14 bases not matched to a gene. This CDR3 contains 19 residues. Germline CDR1 reads SEHNR; CDR2 reads FQNEAQ (reference sequence). Here the CDR3 reads CASSLGRGTGSQFQETQYF. CDR3 DNA sequence: TGTGCCAGCAGCTTAGGTCGAGGGACAGGCTCCCAATTCCAAGAGACCCAGTACTTC. Together with reference TRBV7-9 and TRBJ2-5, the CDR3 gives the full variable domain: DTGVSQNPRHKITKRGQNVTFRCDPISEHNRLYWYRQTLGQGPEFLTYFQNEAQLEKSRLLSDRFSAERPKGSFSTLEIQRTEQGDSAMYLCASSLGRGTGSQFQETQYFGPGTRLLVL.

The chain recombines TRBV4-1 with TRBJ1-4; 7 bases line up with TRBD1. Trimming removed 1 base from V and 5 bases from J; junction bases left unmatched: 7. This CDR3 contains 16 residues. Germline CDR1 is MGHRA and CDR2 is YSYEKL. The CDR3 reads CASSQGRQGRNEKLFF. CDR3 nucleotides: TGCGCCAGCAGCCAAGGACGACAGGGCCGGAATGAAAAACTGTTTTTT.

This chain uses TRBV19 with TRBJ2-1, with a tentative D call TRBD2 (6 bases). V lost 3 bases, J lost 3 bases, and 12 bases lay in between. This CDR3 is 15 amino acids long. The germline gives CDR1 LNHDA, CDR2 SQIVND (reference sequence). The CDR3 reads CASSIILASYNEQFF. The CDR3 DNA follows: TGTGCCAGTAGTATCATCCTAGCGAGCTACAATGAGCAGTTCTTC.

This clone was seen just once. The chain employs TRBV7-3 and TRBJ2-2; D is possibly TRBD1 or TRBD2 (7 bases each). The CDR3 spans 16 residues. Germline V gene lookup returns CDR1 SGHTA and CDR2 FQGTGA. Trimming left V 5 bases short and J 0 bases short, with 13 bases between. The CDR3 sequence is CASSPQGGTNTGELFF. CDR3 nucleotides: TGTGCCAGCAGCCCCCAGGGGGGGACGAACACCGGGGAGCTGTTTTTT.

About this clone: Other nucleotide sequences in the sample specify the same CDR3. This chain connects TRBV5-1 to TRBJ2-2; D perhaps matches TRBD2 (5 bases). Germline lookup yields CDR1 SGHRS and CDR2 YFSETQ. Trimming shortened V by 0 bases and J by 2 bases, and 5 bases separated the two germline ends. The CDR3 totals 14 residues. The CDR3 region is CASSLGTNTGELFF. Written as DNA, the CDR3 is TGCGCCAGCAGCTTGGGGACTAACACCGGGGAGCTGTTTTTT.

A remark on this clone: A single base is all that separates this from a far larger clone, so a read error is likely. The rearrangement uses TRBV19 and TRBJ2-6; D ambiguous. Germline V gene lookup returns CDR1 LNHDA and CDR2 SQIVND (reference sequence). This CDR3 is 15 amino acids long. V was clipped by 3 bases and J by 0 bases, with 6 bases between them. CDR3 amino acids: CASSIHCSGANVLTF. Here the CDR3 DNA reads TGTGCCAGTAGTATCCATTGCTCTGGGGCCAACGTCCTGACTTTC.

In this sample, this clone turned up many times. The sample has other DNA sequences that encode this CDR3 too. V gene TRBV6-1 combines with J gene TRBJ1-1, with D tentatively TRBD1 (6 bases). Germline V gene lookup returns CDR1 MNHNS and CDR2 SASEGT. CDR3 length: 14 residues. The V gene lost 5 bases and the J gene lost 1 base, with 11 bases spanning the gap. In nucleotides, the CDR3 is TGTGCCAGCAGTTTTGACAGGCAGAACACTGAAGCTTTCTTT. Its translation is CASSFDRQNTEAFF.

The rearrangement links TRBV5-4 to TRBJ2-7, with 10 bases aligning to TRBD2. The V gene's germline CDR1 is SGHNT and CDR2 YYREEE (reference sequence). CDR3 length: 16 amino acids. After removal of 1 base from V and 2 bases from J, the junction contained 6 bases not matched to a gene. The CDR3 reads CASSLRLAGVAYEQYF. DNA of the CDR3: TGTGCCAGCAGCTTGCGTCTAGCGGGAGTTGCCTACGAGCAGTACTTC.

This chain connects TRBV7-9 to TRBJ2-1, with TRBD2 as a possible D gene (5 bases). CDR1 is SEHNR and CDR2 is FQNEAQ in the germline V gene (reference sequence). The CDR3 spans 15 residues. V lost 2 bases to trimming and J lost 6 bases, with 14 bases between them. The CDR3 loop is CASSLSPRGSNEQFF. CDR3 in DNA: TGTGCCAGCAGCTTAAGTCCCCGAGGGAGCAATGAGCAGTTCTTC.

This chain connects TRBV7-2 to TRBJ2-2, with 7 bases that match TRBD1. Germline CDR1 is SGHTA and CDR2 is FQGNSA. The V segment lost 1 base and the J segment 0 bases; nucleotides outside the gene matches: 5. CDR3 length equals 17 residues. The CDR3 nucleotides read TGTGCCAGCAGCTTAGGCTACAGGGGCCCGAACACCGGGGAGCTGTTTTTT. Its protein is CASSLGYRGPNTGELFF.

The J gene is TRBJ1-5, the V gene TRBV28; D not resolved. This CDR3 region has 13 residues. Trimming stripped 11 bases from V and 0 bases from J, with 11 bases between. Germline V gene sequence: CDR1 MDHEN, CDR2 SYDVKM. This CDR3 is CAEGRYSNQPQHF. The CDR3 DNA reads TGTGCCGAAGGGCGGTATAGCAATCAGCCCCAGCATTTT. Complete variable domain (other parts from reference TRBV28 and TRBJ1-5): DVKVTQSSRYLVKRTGEKVFLECVQDMDHENMFWYRQDPGLGLRLIYFSYDVKMKEKGDIPEGYSVSREKKERFSLILESASTNQTSMYLCAEGRYSNQPQHFGDGTRLSIL.

Concerning this clone itself: Other DNA sequences in the same sample also yield this CDR3. The J gene is TRBJ2-1, the V gene TRBV5-1, with 11 bases fitting TRBD2. The germline V gene has CDR1 SGHRS and CDR2 YFSETQ. After removal of 2 bases from V and 9 bases from J, the junction contained 4 bases not matched to a gene. The CDR3 is made up of 14 amino acids. The CDR3: CASSLLAGDSEQFF. CDR3 bases: TGCGCCAGCAGCTTACTAGCGGGAGATTCTGAGCAGTTCTTC.

The genes are TRBV7-2 and TRBJ1-2; D call uncertain. Germline V gene lookup returns CDR1 SGHTA and CDR2 FQGNSA. Trimming left V 6 bases short and J 4 bases short, with 9 bases between. The CDR3 spans 12 residues. CDR3 nucleotides: TGTGCCAGCAGGAACTGGGGCTATGGCTACACCTTC. Translation: CASRNWGYGYTF.

This clone occurred once. V and J are TRBV5-4 and TRBJ1-2, with D uncertain. Germline CDR1 SGHNT, CDR2 YYREEE (reference sequence). The CDR3 is 14 amino acids. V gave up 1 base and J gave up 4 bases, with 11 bases separating them. The CDR3 protein is CASSLTVDTYGYTF. Written as DNA, the CDR3 is TGTGCCAGCAGCTTGACAGTGGATACCTATGGCTACACCTTC.

The chain couples TRBV5-6 to TRBJ2-1; TRBD2 might be the D (7 bases). Germline lookup yields CDR1 SGHDT and CDR2 YYEEEE. The CDR3 runs to 12 residues. Trimming pared 1 base from V and 15 bases from J, leaving 14 bases between. The CDR3 here is CASSLWGRESFF. CDR3 DNA: TGTGCCAGCAGCTTGTGGGGGCGGGAGTCGTTCTTC.

The chain uses TRBV28 and TRBJ2-7; tentatively, D is TRBD2 (6 bases). The germline gives CDR1 MDHEN, CDR2 SYDVKM. The CDR3 covers 16 residues. Between the trimmed V and J ends, which lost 6 bases and 3 bases, there was a span of 21 bases. DNA of the CDR3: TGTGCCAGCAGCTCCCTTGGGGTAGCGGTAGACTACGAGCAGTACTTC. This encodes CASSSLGVAVDYEQYF.

This chain joins TRBV7-2 and TRBJ2-3; 15 bases agree with TRBD2. CDR1 and CDR2 (germline): SGHTA, FQGNSA. The J segment lost 6 bases and the V segment lost 1 base, leaving 5 bases of the junction unmatched. The CDR3 spans 17 residues. CDR3 nucleotide sequence: TGTGCCAGCAGCTTAGTGGGACTAGCGGGAGGCATGGATACGCAGTATTTT. Its translation: CASSLVGLAGGMDTQYF.

The chain carries TRBV5-8 and TRBJ2-5; 7 nucleotides line up with TRBD1. V lost 3 bases to trimming and J lost 4 bases; unmatched junction nucleotides: 3. This CDR3 has 13 amino acids. Germline lookup yields CDR1 SGHTS and CDR2 YDEGEE. The CDR3 sequence is CASSYRGGETQYF. Written as DNA, the CDR3 is TGTGCCAGCAGCTACAGGGGTGGAGAGACCCAGTACTTC.

To note about this clone: A single base separates this from a much larger clone, so it may be a read error. V is TRBV15 and J is TRBJ2-6; no clear D. The CDR3 has 15 residues. Germline V gene lookup returns CDR1 LNHNV and CDR2 YYDKDF (reference sequence). Trimming removed 1 base from V and 0 bases from J, with 4 bases in between. The CDR3 DNA reads as TGTGCCACCAGCAGAGGGGACTCTGGGGCCAACGTCCTGACTTTC. It encodes CATSRGDSGANVLTF.

This clone has ten or more counts. This chain joins TRBV4-1 and TRBJ2-3, with D possibly called TRBD1 or TRBD2 (5 bases each). Germline V gene data show CDR1 as MGHRA and CDR2 as YSYEKL. V was pared by 4 bases and J by 1 base, with 18 bases between. This CDR3 is built from 17 residues. Written as DNA, the CDR3 is TGCGCCAGCAGCCGAATCATCAGGGTGGGGGGCACAGATACGCAGTATTTT. Translating it yields CASSRIIRVGGTDTQYF.